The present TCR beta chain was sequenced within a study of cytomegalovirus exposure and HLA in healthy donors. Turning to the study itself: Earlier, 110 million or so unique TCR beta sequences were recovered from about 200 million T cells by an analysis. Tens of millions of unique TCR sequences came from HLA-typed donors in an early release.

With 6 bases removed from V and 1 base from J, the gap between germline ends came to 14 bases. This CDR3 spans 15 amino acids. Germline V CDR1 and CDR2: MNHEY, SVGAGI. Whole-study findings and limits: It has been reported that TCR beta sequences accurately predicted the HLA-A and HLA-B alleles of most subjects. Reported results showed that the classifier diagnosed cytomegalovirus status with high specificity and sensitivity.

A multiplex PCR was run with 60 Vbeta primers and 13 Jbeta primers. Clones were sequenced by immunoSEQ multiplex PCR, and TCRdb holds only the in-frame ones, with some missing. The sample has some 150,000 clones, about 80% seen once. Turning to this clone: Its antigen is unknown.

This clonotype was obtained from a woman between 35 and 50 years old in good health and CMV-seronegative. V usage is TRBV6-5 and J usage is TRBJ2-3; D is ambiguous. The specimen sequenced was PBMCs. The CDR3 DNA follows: TGTGCCAGCAGCCCCCTCGACTCCCGCACAGATACGCAGTATTTT. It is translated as CASSPLDSRTDTQYF.